Listed here are 20 T cell receptor beta chains from one sample, sequenced in a study of T cells after yellow fever vaccination. TCRdb reprocessed the 5' RACE reads via MiXCR and lists one record per CDR3 protein. Altogether a few hundred thousand distinct CDR3 sequences are present, about 6.2% being singletons, with the ten largest covering over 14%. Sequencing used PBMCs, obtained 5 days after the yellow fever booster vaccination. The receptors derive from a man aged 25-40 years who received the YFV17D yellow fever vaccine.

The chain employs TRBV12-3 or TRBV12-4 and TRBJ2-6; TRBD1 or TRBD2 may be the D gene (7 bases each). Trimming took 11 bases from V and 4 from J, leaving 24 bases between them. The CDR3 totals 17 residues. The CDR3 DNA reads as TGTGCCTTCAGTTTAACTCAGGGGGGGACCGGGGCCAACGTCCTGACTTTC. Translation: CAFSLTQGGTGANVLTF.

This clonotype was seen more than once but under ten times. The chain carries TRBV29-1 and TRBJ2-5; D remains ambiguous. The length of the CDR3 is 13 residues. CDR1 is SQVTM, CDR2 ANQGSEA, per germline. V lost 7 bases to trimming and J lost 7 bases, with 19 bases between them. The DNA of the CDR3 is TGCAGCGGGTCCGGCCCGACTGGATGGACCCAGTACTTC. Its translation is CSGSGPTGWTQYF. Variable domain in full (rest from reference TRBV29-1 and TRBJ2-5): SAVISQKPSRDICQRGTSLTIQCQVDSQVTMMFWYRQQPGQSLTLIATANQGSEATYESGFVIDKFPISRPNLTFSTLTVSNMSPEDSSIYLCSGSGPTGWTQYFGPGTRLLVL.

The chain couples TRBV4-2 to TRBJ2-3, with 14 nucleotides matching TRBD2. The CDR3 has 16 residues. Germline-derived CDR1 and CDR2 are LGHNA and YNFKEQ. With V trimmed by 8 bases and J by 6 bases, 10 bases remained unmatched. The CDR3 is CASEMRGTSGSDTQYF. The CDR3 DNA reads as TGTGCCAGCGAAATGAGAGGGACTAGCGGGAGTGATACGCAGTATTTT.

CDR3 sequence (DNA): TGTGCCAGCAGCACAGGGTTTATCGCAGATACGCAGTATTTT. This encodes CASSTGFIADTQYF. V gene TRBV7-2 combines with J gene TRBJ2-3; tentatively, D is TRBD1 (6 bases). Trimming cost V 5 bases and J 4 bases, with 13 bases left between them. Germline assignment: CDR1 SGHTA and CDR2 FQGNSA. The CDR3 loop spans 14 amino acids. Complete variable domain (other parts from reference TRBV7-2 and TRBJ2-3): GAGVSQSPSNKVTEKGKDVELRCDPISGHTALYWYRQSLGQGLEFLIYFQGNSAPDKSGLPSDRFSAERTGGSVSTLTIQRTQQEDSAVYLCASSTGFIADTQYFGPGTRLTVL.

The V call is TRBV10-2, the J call TRBJ2-1, with D possibly matching TRBD2 (6 bases). Trimming pared 4 bases from V and 0 bases from J, leaving 16 bases between. Germline V CDR1 and CDR2: WSHSY, SAAADI. The CDR3 covers 17 residues. The CDR3 nucleotides are TGCGCCAGCAGTGGGAAGACTAGAACCAGCTCCTACAATGAGCAGTTCTTC. This codes for CASSGKTRTSSYNEQFF.

This clonotype was counted ten times or more. The chain is built from TRBV20-1 and TRBJ2-3, with D maybe TRBD2 (6 bases). The germline gives CDR1 DFQATT, CDR2 SNEGSKA (reference sequence). This CDR3 region has 12 residues. Trimming took 5 bases from V and 1 from J, leaving 7 bases between them. CDR3 loop: CSAGGGTDTQYF. DNA of the CDR3: TGCAGTGCTGGCGGGGGCACAGATACGCAGTATTTT.

This clonotype was counted a few times. This sequence joins TRBV5-1 and TRBJ2-6, with unresolved D. CDR3 length equals 17 residues. Germline CDR1 and CDR2: SGHRS and YFSETQ. Trimming removed 4 bases from V and 0 bases from J, with 14 bases in between. The CDR3 reads CASSPPPWSSGANVLTF. The CDR3 bases are TGCGCCAGCAGCCCACCCCCATGGTCCTCTGGGGCCAACGTCCTGACTTTC.

This clonotype was detected only a few times. This chain joins TRBV7-2 and TRBJ1-4; 7 nucleotides match TRBD1. With 1 base clipped from V and 5 bases from J, the junction kept 7 bases outside the gene matches. The CDR3 is made up of 16 amino acids. Germline V gives CDR1 SGHTA, CDR2 FQGNSA. The CDR3 sequence is CASSLEAGGSNEKLFF. The CDR3 DNA sequence: TGTGCCAGCAGCTTAGAGGCAGGGGGTTCAAATGAAAAACTGTTTTTT.

This clonotype was observed many times. This chain joins TRBV20-1 and TRBJ1-2; the match to TRBD1 covers 8 bases. Germline V CDR1 and CDR2: DFQATT, SNEGSKA (reference sequence). J was trimmed by 8 bases and V by 6 bases; bases with no gene match: 11. The CDR3 covers 13 residues. The DNA of the CDR3 is TGCAGTGCCTCTACCGGGACAGGTGAAGGCTACACCTTC. It yields the protein CSASTGTGEGYTF.

As DNA, the CDR3 is TGTGCCAGCAGATCTTCTAGCGGAATTAACACCGGGGAGCTGTTTTTT. Protein: CASRSSSGINTGELFF. This chain connects TRBV12-3 or TRBV12-4 to TRBJ2-2, with 7 bases that match TRBD2. J gave up 2 bases and V 6 bases, and 9 bases lay outside the gene matches. The CDR3 sequence is 16 residues long.

The chain recombines TRBV11-2 with TRBJ2-6; D assignment may be TRBD1 or TRBD2 (6 bases each). Trimming removed 0 bases from V and 0 bases from J, with 12 bases in between. CDR1 and CDR2 from the germline V gene are SGHAT and FQNNGV. This CDR3 has 18 amino acids. This CDR3 is CASSLEGGLFSGANVLTF. The CDR3 coding sequence is TGTGCCAGCAGCTTAGAAGGGGGACTCTTCTCTGGGGCCAACGTCCTGACTTTC.

This clonotype was counted ten times or more. The chain employs TRBV6-5 and TRBJ2-7; TRBD1 matches 12 bases. This CDR3 is built from 15 residues. Germline trimming cut 2 bases from V and 4 bases from J; bases unmatched to any gene: 3. CDR1 is MNHEY and CDR2 is SVGAGI in the germline V gene. The CDR3 loop is CASSYRDRGLYEQYF. CDR3 DNA sequence: TGTGCCAGCAGTTACAGGGACAGGGGGCTTTACGAGCAGTACTTC.

Comments on this clonotype: Its ends do not fully match the called genes, so a read error is possible. The V call is TRBV29-1, the J call TRBJ2-4, with TRBD2 identical over 8 bases. The CDR3 contains 16 residues. Germline CDR1 is SQVTM and CDR2 is ANQGSEA. In nucleotides, the CDR3 is TGCAGCGTAGAGGGAGAGGCTAGCGGGCCTAGGGACATTCTGTACTTC. Translating it yields CSVEGEASGPRDILYF.

Regarding this clonotype: At one boundary the junction diverges from the germline segment, which might be a read error. The chain combines TRBV12-3 or TRBV12-4 with TRBJ2-2; 7 nucleotides match TRBD2. The CDR3 loop spans 16 amino acids. This CDR3 reads CASSPPAGANTGEQFF. In nucleotides, the CDR3 is TGTGCCAGCAGTCCTCCGGCGGGAGCGAACACCGGGGAGCAGTTTTTT.

V and J are TRBV4-3 and TRBJ2-1; D remains unclear. Trimming pared 0 bases from V and 10 bases from J, leaving 13 bases between. The CDR3 is 14 residues long. Germline loops: CDR1 LGHNA, CDR2 YSLEER. This CDR3 reads CASSQDPLMGEQFF. The CDR3 DNA reads as TGCGCCAGCAGCCAAGATCCTCTCATGGGGGAGCAGTTCTTC.

This clonotype was counted at least ten times. The V gene is TRBV29-1, the J gene TRBJ2-2; TRBD2 might be the D (5 bases). Trimming removed 6 bases from V and 1 base from J, with 15 bases in between. The CDR3 is made up of 15 amino acids. The germline V gene encodes CDR1 SQVTM and CDR2 ANQGSEA. CDR3 loop: CSVPGIGGNTGELFF. As DNA, the CDR3 is TGCAGCGTACCCGGCATCGGAGGGAACACCGGGGAGCTGTTTTTT.

This clonotype was detected ten times or more. The chain employs TRBV5-5 and TRBJ2-5; TRBD1 agrees at 9 bases. The germline CDR1 and CDR2 sequences are SGHKS and YYEKEE (reference sequence). This CDR3 is built from 14 residues. The ends lost 2 bases at V and 6 bases at J; junction bases unmatched: 5. The CDR3 loop reads CASSFRQGGKTQYF. As DNA, the CDR3 is TGTGCCAGCAGCTTCAGACAGGGGGGGAAGACCCAGTACTTC.

This clonotype was seen at least ten times. V and J are TRBV7-8 and TRBJ2-5; the match to TRBD2 covers 7 bases. CDR1 and CDR2 (germline): SGHVS, FQNEAQ. V shed 8 bases, J shed 4 bases, and the junction held 19 bases outside the gene matches. The CDR3 is 17 amino acids. The CDR3 reads CASFTRRRREIGETQYF. DNA for the CDR3: TGTGCCAGCTTTACCAGGCGACGGCGGGAGATTGGAGAGACCCAGTACTTC.

Ten or more counts support this clonotype. V is TRBV9 and J is TRBJ2-2; TRBD2 matches at 12 bases. J was trimmed by 5 bases and V by 2 bases; bases with no gene match: 4. In germline, CDR1 is SGDLS, CDR2 YYNGEE. The CDR3 spans 16 residues. The CDR3 DNA is TGTGCCAGCAGCGTTACTAGCGGGGGGAGAACCGGGGAGCTGTTTTTT. Encoded protein: CASSVTSGGRTGELFF.

Many counts were recorded for this clonotype. The chain employs TRBV20-1 and TRBJ1-2; 9 nucleotides match TRBD1. The V gene end was trimmed by 1 base and the J gene end by 7 bases; junction bases not matched to a gene: 7. Germline V gene data show CDR1 as DFQATT and CDR2 as SNEGSKA (reference sequence). The CDR3 consists of 14 residues. CDR3 nucleotides: TGCAGTGCTAGAGGTTTCCGACAGGGGGGTGGCTACACCTTC. Amino acid sequence: CSARGFRQGGGYTF.